The next 21 T cell receptor beta chains were all read from a single sample in a study of T cell responses to AZD1222 COVID-19 vaccine. Only in-frame clones appear in the TCRdb table, and some are missing; sequencing was by immunoSEQ multiplex PCR. The sample has roughly 140,000 clones; 94% are singletons. Sequencing used peripheral blood, obtained on day 0 of AZD1222 vaccination. The receptor source for this set is an adult in good health.

The chain recombines TRBV15 with TRBJ2-1; 16 bases line up with TRBD2. The CDR3 consists of 19 residues. Germline CDR1 LNHNV, CDR2 YYDKDF (reference sequence). V was pared by 2 bases and J by 7 bases, with 11 bases of the junction left unmatched. CDR3 residues: CATSRPGLAGGPGKNEQFF. The CDR3 region has the DNA TGTGCCACCAGCAGACCGGGACTAGCGGGAGGGCCAGGGAAAAATGAGCAGTTCTTC.

The chain combines TRBV13 with TRBJ1-6; TRBD1 agrees at 9 bases. From germline, CDR1 is PRHDT and CDR2 FYEKMQ (reference sequence). J was trimmed by 8 bases and V by 4 bases; bases with no gene match: 3. The CDR3 spans 14 residues. Written as DNA, the CDR3 is TGTGCCAGCAGCTCCCGGACAGGGGATTCACCCCTCCACTTT. It specifies CASSSRTGDSPLHF. Together with reference TRBV13 and TRBJ1-6, the CDR3 gives the full variable domain: AAGVIQSPRHLIKEKRETATLKCYPIPRHDTVYWYQQGPGQDPQFLISFYEKMQSDKGSIPDRFSAQQFSDYHSELNMSSLELGDSALYFCASSSRTGDSPLHFGNGTRLTVT.

The chain joins TRBV5-4 to TRBJ2-5; D may be TRBD1 (7 bases). In germline, CDR1 is SGHNT, CDR2 YYREEE (reference sequence). Trimming shortened V by 4 bases and J by 3 bases, and 13 bases separated the two germline ends. The CDR3 totals 14 residues. CDR3 in amino acids: CASSQGGSKETQYF. The CDR3 bases are TGTGCCAGCAGCCAGGGGGGCAGTAAAGAGACCCAGTACTTC.

The chain employs TRBV10-1 and TRBJ2-3, with 7 bases aligning to TRBD2. The V gene end was trimmed by 6 bases and the J gene end by 2 bases; junction bases not matched to a gene: 5. This CDR3 region has 14 residues. Per germline, CDR1 WNHNN and CDR2 SYGVQD (reference sequence). CDR3 sequence (DNA): TGCGCCAGCAGGCCGGGACTAACCACAGATACGCAGTATTTT. It translates to CASRPGLTTDTQYF.

The chain joins TRBV19 to TRBJ1-5; 10 bases fit TRBD1. Germline CDR1 and CDR2: LNHDA and SQIVND (reference sequence). CDR3 length: 14 amino acids. V lost 8 bases to trimming and J lost 5 bases; unmatched junction nucleotides: 6. The CDR3, as DNA: TGTGCCAGTGACCCGGGACAGGGGTATCAGCCCCAGCATTTT. Translating gives CASDPGQGYQPQHF. Together with reference TRBV19 and TRBJ1-5, the CDR3 gives the full variable domain: DGGITQSPKYLFRKEGQNVTLSCEQNLNHDAMYWYRQDPGQGLRLIYYSQIVNDFQKGDIAEGYSVSREKKESFPLTVTSAQKNPTAFYLCASDPGQGYQPQHFGDGTRLSIL.

The rearrangement links TRBV6-5 to TRBJ1-5; 9 bases agree with TRBD1. The CDR3 is 14 residues long. The germline V gene encodes CDR1 MNHEY and CDR2 SVGAGI. V lost 6 bases and J lost 5; bases outside the gene matches: 5. CDR3 DNA sequence: TGTGCCAGCAGCAACCGACAGGGGGATCAGCCCCAGCATTTT. The encoded protein is CASSNRQGDQPQHF.

The chain carries TRBV3-1 (or the pseudogene TRBV3-2) and TRBJ1-4; 8 nucleotides line up with TRBD1. Germline V gives CDR1 LGHDT, CDR2 YNNKEL (reference sequence). After removal of 1 base from V and 7 bases from J, the junction contained 8 bases not matched to a gene. The CDR3 sequence is 16 residues long. CDR3 bases: TGTGCCAGCAGCCAAGGGTTACAGGGGACAGGTGAAAAACTGTTTTTT. Protein product: CASSQGLQGTGEKLFF.

The chain uses TRBV3-1 (or the pseudogene TRBV3-2) and TRBJ1-2; 7 bases match TRBD1. Losses at the gene ends were 5 bases for V and 2 bases for J; bases not matched to a gene: 8. The CDR3 is 15 residues long. Germline CDR1 is LGHDT and CDR2 is YNNKEL (reference sequence). CDR3: CASSKMTGLNYGYTF. In DNA, the CDR3 is TGTGCCAGCAGCAAAATGACAGGGCTAAACTATGGCTACACCTTC.

The CDR3 loop reads CASSPEGQPPFF. The CDR3 bases are TGTGCCAGCTCACCCGAGGGACAGCCCCCTTTCTTT. This chain links TRBV18 with TRBJ1-1; 7 bases are a match to TRBD1. The junction had 7 bases not matched to a gene; V was cut back by 3 bases and J by 12 bases. Germline CDR1 reads KGHSH; CDR2 reads LQKENI. The CDR3 covers 12 residues.

V gene TRBV6-2 or TRBV6-3 combines with J gene TRBJ1-4, with D maybe TRBD1 (6 bases). The CDR3 runs to 15 residues. The germline V gene has CDR1 MNHEY and CDR2 SVGEGT. Between the trimmed V and J ends, which lost 6 bases and 8 bases, there was a span of 19 bases. The CDR3 nucleotides are TGTGCCAGCAGCCCCATACGGCAGGGGTTCGAAAAACTGTTTTTT. Its protein product is CASSPIRQGFEKLFF.

This chain joins TRBV5-5 and TRBJ1-5; D ambiguous. V was pared by 0 bases and J by 0 bases, with 10 bases between. Germline CDR1 SGHKS, CDR2 YYEKEE (reference sequence). This CDR3 is built from 16 residues. The CDR3 DNA reads as TGTGCCAGCAGCTTGGGTCCGACTCTTAGCAATCAGCCCCAGCATTTT. Amino acids: CASSLGPTLSNQPQHF.

This clone was found once. This rearrangement joins TRBV4-1 to TRBJ1-2; 10 bases line up with TRBD1. Germline CDR1 and CDR2: MGHRA and YSYEKL. V gave up 5 bases and J gave up 6 bases; unmatched junction bases: 9. The CDR3 contains 15 residues. The CDR3 spells CASSESRQGADGYTF. The CDR3 bases are TGCGCCAGCAGCGAATCAAGACAGGGGGCCGATGGCTACACCTTC.

The chain is built from TRBV19 and TRBJ1-5, with 8 bases fitting TRBD1. Germline CDR1 is LNHDA and CDR2 is SQIVND (reference sequence). The CDR3 length is 15 residues. The trim removed 3 bases at V and 3 bases at J, leaving 4 bases unmatched. This chain's CDR3 is CASSMGTGHNQPQHF. As DNA, the CDR3 is TGTGCCAGTAGTATGGGGACAGGACACAATCAGCCCCAGCATTTT.

V and J are TRBV18 and TRBJ2-3; 15 nucleotides align to TRBD2. Germline trimming cut 3 bases from V and 6 bases from J; bases unmatched to any gene: 4. CDR3 length: 16 residues. The germline V gene has CDR1 KGHSH and CDR2 LQKENI. The CDR3 reads CASSPRGLAGGDTQYF. The CDR3 nucleotides are TGTGCCAGCTCACCCAGGGGACTAGCGGGAGGTGATACGCAGTATTTT.

Only one count was recorded for this clone. This chain uses TRBV7-9 with TRBJ2-3; tentatively, D is TRBD1 or TRBD2 (5 bases each). The CDR3 has 15 amino acids. V was cut by 1 base and J by 7 bases, with 15 bases left in between. Germline lookup yields CDR1 SEHNR and CDR2 FQNEAQ (reference sequence). CDR3 coding DNA: TGTGCCAGCAGCTTAGGTCAGGTCGGGGCAAATACGCAGTATTTT. Translating gives CASSLGQVGANTQYF.

This chain's CDR3 is CASSLWGKTGGVQETQYF. CDR3 coding DNA: TGTGCCAGCAGCTTATGGGGAAAGACAGGGGGGGTCCAAGAGACCCAGTACTTC. The chain is built from TRBV7-9 and TRBJ2-5; 9 positions match TRBD1. This CDR3 has 18 amino acids. Trimming cost V 2 bases and J 1 base; bases outside gene matches: 11. Germline CDR1 reads SEHNR; CDR2 reads FQNEAQ (reference sequence).

The chain uses TRBV27 and TRBJ2-3; 13 nucleotides line up with TRBD2. Germline V lookup: CDR1 MNHEY, CDR2 SMNVEV (reference sequence). With 5 bases clipped from V and 7 bases from J, the junction kept 6 bases outside the gene matches. The CDR3 length is 15 residues. The CDR3 bases are TGTGCCAGCAGTCACCGACTAGCGGGGGGTAATACGCAGTATTTT. The encoded protein is CASSHRLAGGNTQYF.

The chain uses TRBV24-1 and TRBJ2-1; D may be TRBD1 or TRBD2 (5 bases each). Trimming pared 1 base from V and 5 bases from J, leaving 11 bases between. The CDR3 runs to 15 residues. The germline V gene has CDR1 KGHDR and CDR2 SFDVKD. The CDR3 spells CATSDFRDLNNEQFF. The CDR3 nucleotides are TGTGCCACCAGTGATTTCCGGGACCTCAACAATGAGCAGTTCTTC.

The CDR3 DNA reads as TGTGCCAGTAGTTTAGGGACAGGGACGGTCCCCTTTTCCGGCTACACCTTC. Protein sequence: CASSLGTGTVPFSGYTF. The chain is built from TRBV19 and TRBJ1-2; TRBD1 agrees at 9 bases. V dropped 5 bases and J dropped 8; count of bases not matched to a gene: 18. CDR1 LNHDA and CDR2 SQIVND come from the germline V gene (reference sequence). This CDR3 comprises 17 residues.

The chain carries TRBV6-5 and TRBJ1-2, with no clear D. Trimming took 9 bases from V and 1 from J, leaving 12 bases between them. The CDR3 is made up of 13 amino acids. Germline V gene data show CDR1 as MNHEY and CDR2 as SVGAGI. CDR3 residues: CASFHDRNYGYTF. The CDR3 region has the DNA TGTGCCAGTTTCCATGATCGTAACTATGGCTACACCTTC.

The CDR3 bases are TGCGCCAGCAGCCAGGGACAGGGGGCGAACACTGAAGCTTTCTTT. It translates to CASSQGQGANTEAFF. This chain joins TRBV4-1 and TRBJ1-1; the match to TRBD1 covers 12 bases. The CDR3 has 15 residues. V lost 3 bases to trimming and J lost 1 base; unmatched junction nucleotides: 0. Per germline, CDR1 MGHRA and CDR2 YSYEKL.